This TCR beta chain was profiled in a study of CD8+CD57+ T cells in acquired aplastic anemia. Study information: Yields of DNA that came from sorted CD4+ and CD8+ cells averaged roughly 3.3 ug. Read counts for CD4+ cells (from healthy donors) averaged about 10.8 million.

Genomic DNA served as template for TCR beta VDJ and CDR3 profiling. TCRdb redid the calling of the reads with MiXCR, one entry per CDR3 protein. The repertoire holds 200,000 to 250,000 distinct CDR3 sequences, with 34% as singletons. Study-level findings and limits: Significance was not reached for CD8+ Simpson's diversity between patients and controls. Found in both controls and patients were approximately 31 CD8+ CDR3 sequences.

This clonotype was picked up a small number of times. Its antigen is unknown. V was clipped by 4 bases and J by 8 bases, with 15 bases between them. CDR1 and CDR2 from the germline V gene are SNHLY and FYNNEI. This CDR3 contains 15 residues. Sequencing was done on a sample of sorted CD4+, CD8+, or CD8+CD57+ T cells (not recorded which) from PBMCs. The chain couples TRBV2 to TRBJ1-6; no firm D call. The sequence was obtained from a human donor in good health, serving as a control. The CDR3 nucleotides read TGTGCCAGCAGTGTGGACGGAATTCCCGATTCACCCCTCCACTTT. Encoded protein: CASSVDGIPDSPLHF.